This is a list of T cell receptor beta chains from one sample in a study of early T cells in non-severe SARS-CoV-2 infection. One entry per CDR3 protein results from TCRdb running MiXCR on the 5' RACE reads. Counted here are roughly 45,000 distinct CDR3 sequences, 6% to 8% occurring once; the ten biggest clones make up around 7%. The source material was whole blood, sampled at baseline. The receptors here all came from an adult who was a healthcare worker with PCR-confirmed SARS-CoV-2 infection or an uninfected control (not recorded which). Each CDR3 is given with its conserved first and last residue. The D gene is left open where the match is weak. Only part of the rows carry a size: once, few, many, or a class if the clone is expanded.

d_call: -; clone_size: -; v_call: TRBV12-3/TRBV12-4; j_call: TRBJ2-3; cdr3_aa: CASSPGTFSTDTQYF; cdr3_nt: TGTGCCAGCAGTCCCGGGACATTCAGCACAGATACGCAGTATTTT
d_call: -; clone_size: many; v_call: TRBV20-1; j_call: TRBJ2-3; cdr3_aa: CSAQRDFTDTQYF; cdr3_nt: TGCAGTGCTCAGAGGGACTTCACAGATACGCAGTATTTT
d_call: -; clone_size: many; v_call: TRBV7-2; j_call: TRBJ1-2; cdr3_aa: CASSLIQGSHGYTF; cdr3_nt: TGTGCCAGCAGCTTAATACAGGGTAGCCATGGCTACACCTTC
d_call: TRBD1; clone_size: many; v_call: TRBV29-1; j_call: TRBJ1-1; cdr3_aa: CSVLTGQMNTEAFF; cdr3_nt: TGCAGCGTTCTTACGGGACAGATGAACACTGAAGCTTTCTTT
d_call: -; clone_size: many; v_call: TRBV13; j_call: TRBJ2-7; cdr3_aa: CASSLGGYEQYF; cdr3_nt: TGTGCCAGCAGTTTAGGGGGCTACGAGCAGTACTTC
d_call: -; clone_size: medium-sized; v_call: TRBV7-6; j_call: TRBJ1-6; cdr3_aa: CASRGDYNSPLHF; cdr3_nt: TGTGCCAGCAGAGGGGACTATAATTCACCCCTCCACTTT
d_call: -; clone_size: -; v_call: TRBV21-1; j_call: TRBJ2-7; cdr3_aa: CASTLKNLDRANEQYF; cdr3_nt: TGTGCCAGCACCTTAAAGAATCTTGACAGGGCCAACGAGCAGTACTTC
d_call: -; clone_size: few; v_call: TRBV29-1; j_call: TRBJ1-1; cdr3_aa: CSVASRNTEAFF; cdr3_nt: TGCAGCGTTGCCTCTAGGAACACTGAAGCTTTCTTT
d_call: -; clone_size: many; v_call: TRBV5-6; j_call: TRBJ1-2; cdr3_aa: CASSLQRSLYGYTF; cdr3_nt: TGTGCCAGCAGCTTGCAACGGAGTCTCTATGGCTACACCTTC
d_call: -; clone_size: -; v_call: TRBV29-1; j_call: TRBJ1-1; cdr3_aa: CSVDTGGFAANTEAFF; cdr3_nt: TGCAGCGTTGACACCGGAGGGTTTGCGGCGAACACTGAAGCTTTCTTT
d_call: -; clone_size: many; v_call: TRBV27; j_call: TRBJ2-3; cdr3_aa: CASSLRGRNPFTDTQYF; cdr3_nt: TGTGCCAGCAGTTTACGGGGGAGAAATCCCTTCACAGATACGCAGTATTTT
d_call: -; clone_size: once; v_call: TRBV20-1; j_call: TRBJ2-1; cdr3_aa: CSARGAGKEVGEQFF; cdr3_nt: TGCAGTGCTAGAGGAGCGGGCAAAGAGGTGGGTGAGCAGTTCTTC
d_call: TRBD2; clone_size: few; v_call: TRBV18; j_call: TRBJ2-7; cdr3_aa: CASSPGLAGGGEQYF; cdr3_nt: TGTGCCAGCTCACCGGGACTAGCGGGAGGTGGGGAGCAGTACTTC
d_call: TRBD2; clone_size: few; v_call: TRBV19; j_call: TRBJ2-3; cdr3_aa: CARGLAGMVDTQYF; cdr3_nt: TGTGCCAGAGGACTAGCGGGAATGGTAGATACGCAGTATTTT
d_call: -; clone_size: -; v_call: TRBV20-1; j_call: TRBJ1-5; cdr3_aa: CSARAGHSNQPQHF; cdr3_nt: TGCAGTGCTAGAGCGGGACATTCTAATCAGCCCCAGCATTTT
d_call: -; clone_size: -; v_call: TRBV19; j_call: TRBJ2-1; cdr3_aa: CASSPVNLQGHEQFF; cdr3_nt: TGTGCCAGTAGCCCCGTAAACCTACAGGGCCATGAGCAGTTCTTC
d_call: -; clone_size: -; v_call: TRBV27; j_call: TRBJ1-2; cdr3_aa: CASSFFPTNYGYTF; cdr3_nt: TGTGCCAGCAGTTTTTTCCCAACTAACTATGGCTACACCTTC
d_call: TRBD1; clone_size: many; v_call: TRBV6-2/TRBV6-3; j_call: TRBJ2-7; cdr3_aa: CASSHGTVYEQYF; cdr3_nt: TGTGCCAGCAGTCACGGGACAGTCTACGAGCAGTACTTC
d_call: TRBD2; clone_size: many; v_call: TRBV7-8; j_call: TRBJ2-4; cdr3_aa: CASSTPGGAAKNIQYF; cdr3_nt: TGTGCCAGCAGCACGCCCGGGGGGGCGGCCAAAAACATTCAGTACTTC
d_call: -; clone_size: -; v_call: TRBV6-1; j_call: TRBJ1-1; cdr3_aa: CASRSNTEAFF; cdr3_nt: TGTGCCAGTAGATCGAACACTGAAGCTTTCTTT
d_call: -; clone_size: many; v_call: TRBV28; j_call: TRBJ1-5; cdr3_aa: CASSLQGQQPQHF; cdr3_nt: TGTGCCAGCAGTTTACAGGGGCAACAGCCCCAGCATTTT
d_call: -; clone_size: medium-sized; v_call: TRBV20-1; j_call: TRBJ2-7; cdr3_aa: CSAHPGLVSYEQYF; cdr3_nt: TGCAGTGCCCATCCAGGGCTAGTTTCCTACGAGCAGTACTTC
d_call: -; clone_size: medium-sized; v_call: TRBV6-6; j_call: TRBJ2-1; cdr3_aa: CASSHTLGLIVDEQFF; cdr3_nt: TGTGCCAGCAGCCATACTCTGGGTCTTATCGTAGATGAGCAGTTCTTC
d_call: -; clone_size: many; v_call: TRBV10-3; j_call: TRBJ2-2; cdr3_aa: CAISDRGAPTGELFF; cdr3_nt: TGTGCCATCAGTGATCGGGGGGCGCCCACCGGGGAGCTGTTTTTT
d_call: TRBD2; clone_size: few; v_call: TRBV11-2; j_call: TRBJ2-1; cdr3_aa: CATSSGNLNEQFF; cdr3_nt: TGTGCCACCTCTAGCGGGAACCTCAATGAGCAGTTCTTC
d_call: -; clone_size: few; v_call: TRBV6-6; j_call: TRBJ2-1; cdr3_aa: CASSYTTASSPYEQFF; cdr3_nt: TGTGCCAGCAGTTACACGACAGCGAGTAGCCCTTACGAGCAGTTCTTC
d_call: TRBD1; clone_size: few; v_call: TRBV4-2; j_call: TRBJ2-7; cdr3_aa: CASSPGTASYEQYF; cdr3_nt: TGTGCCAGCAGTCCCGGGACAGCTTCCTACGAGCAGTACTTC
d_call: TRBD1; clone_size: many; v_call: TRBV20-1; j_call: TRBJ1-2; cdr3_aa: CSARNSGTGVAGYTF; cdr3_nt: TGCAGTGCTAGGAACTCCGGGACAGGGGTGGCTGGCTACACCTTC
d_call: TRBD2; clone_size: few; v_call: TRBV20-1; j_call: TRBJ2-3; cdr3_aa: CSATLAGVADTQYF; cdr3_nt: TGCAGTGCTACACTAGCGGGAGTGGCAGATACGCAGTATTTT
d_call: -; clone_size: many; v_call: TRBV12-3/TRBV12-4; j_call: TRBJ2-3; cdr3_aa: CASSFGGYSTDTQYF; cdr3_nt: TGTGCCAGCAGTTTCGGGGGTTATAGCACAGATACGCAGTATTTT
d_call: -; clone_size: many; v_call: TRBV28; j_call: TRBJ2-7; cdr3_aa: CASRLTVMSYYEQYF; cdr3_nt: TGTGCCAGCAGATTAACAGTCATGTCATATTACGAGCAGTACTTC
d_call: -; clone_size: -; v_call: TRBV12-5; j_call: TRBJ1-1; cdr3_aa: CASGAINTEAFF; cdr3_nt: TGTGCTAGTGGGGCGATCAACACTGAAGCTTTCTTT
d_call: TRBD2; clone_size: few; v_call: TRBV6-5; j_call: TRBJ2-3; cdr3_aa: CASSGLAGIDTQYF; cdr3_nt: TGTGCCAGCAGTGGACTAGCAGGAATAGATACGCAGTATTTT
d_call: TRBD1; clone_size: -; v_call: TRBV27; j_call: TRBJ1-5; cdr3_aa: CASSLNRGPNQPQHF; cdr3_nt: TGTGCCAGCAGTTTAAACAGGGGTCCCAATCAGCCCCAGCATTTT
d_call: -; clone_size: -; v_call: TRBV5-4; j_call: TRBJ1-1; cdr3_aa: CASSYVTGMNTEAFF; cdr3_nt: TGTGCCAGCAGCTACGTCACAGGGATGAACACTGAAGCTTTCTTT
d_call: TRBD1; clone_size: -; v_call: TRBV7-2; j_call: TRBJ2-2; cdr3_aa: CASSPDRGLSGELFF; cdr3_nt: TGTGCCAGCAGCCCAGACAGGGGGCTCTCCGGGGAGCTGTTTTTT
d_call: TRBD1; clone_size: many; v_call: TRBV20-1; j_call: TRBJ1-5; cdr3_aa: CSAHIGQGYSNQPQHF; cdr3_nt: TGCAGTGCCCACATAGGACAGGGGTATAGCAATCAGCCCCAGCATTTT
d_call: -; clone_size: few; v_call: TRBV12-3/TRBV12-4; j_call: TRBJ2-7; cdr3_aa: CASRLSQGSYEQYF; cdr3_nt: TGTGCCAGCAGGCTCTCGCAGGGGTCCTACGAGCAGTACTTC
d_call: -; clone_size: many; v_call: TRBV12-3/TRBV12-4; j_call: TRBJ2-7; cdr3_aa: CASSLAGGYEQYF; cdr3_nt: TGTGCCAGCAGTTTAGCAGGGGGCTACGAGCAGTACTTC
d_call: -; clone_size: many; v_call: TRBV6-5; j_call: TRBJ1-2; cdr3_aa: CASSTGVTFYGYTF; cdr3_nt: TGTGCCAGCAGTACGGGGGTGACCTTCTATGGCTACACCTTC
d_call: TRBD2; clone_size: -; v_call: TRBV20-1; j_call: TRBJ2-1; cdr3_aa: CSASSSGSGQFF; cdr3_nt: TGCAGTGCTAGTTCTAGCGGGAGTGGGCAGTTCTTC
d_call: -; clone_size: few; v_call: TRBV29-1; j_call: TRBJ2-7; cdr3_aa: CSVGSGGGSEQYF; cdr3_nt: TGCAGCGTTGGAAGCGGAGGAGGCTCCGAGCAGTACTTC
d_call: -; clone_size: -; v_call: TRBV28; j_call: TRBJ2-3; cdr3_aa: CASSSGNTNTDTQYF; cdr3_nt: TGTGCCAGCAGTTCCGGAAACACTAACACAGATACGCAGTATTTT
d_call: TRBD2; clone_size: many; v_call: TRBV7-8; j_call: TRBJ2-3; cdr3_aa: CASSSRDYSYTQYF; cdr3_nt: TGTGCCAGCAGCTCTCGGGACTACTCCTATACGCAGTATTTT
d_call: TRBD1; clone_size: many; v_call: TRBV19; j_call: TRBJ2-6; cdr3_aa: CASSIYQGAPGANVLTF; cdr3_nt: TGTGCCAGTAGTATATATCAGGGGGCGCCGGGGGCCAACGTCCTGACTTTC
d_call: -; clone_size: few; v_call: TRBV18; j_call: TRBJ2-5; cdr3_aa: CASSPPLRETQYF; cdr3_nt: TGTGCCAGCTCACCACCATTGAGAGAGACCCAGTACTTC
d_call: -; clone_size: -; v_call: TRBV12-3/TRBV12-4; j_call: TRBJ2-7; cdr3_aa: CASKRDSRPGEQYF; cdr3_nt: TGTGCCAGCAAAAGAGATTCCCGGCCGGGCGAGCAGTACTTC
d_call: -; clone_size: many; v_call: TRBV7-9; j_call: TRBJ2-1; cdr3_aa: CASSLDLGFNNEQFF; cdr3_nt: TGTGCCAGCAGCTTAGATCTGGGCTTTAACAATGAGCAGTTCTTC
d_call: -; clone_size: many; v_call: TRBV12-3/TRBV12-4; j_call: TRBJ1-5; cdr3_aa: CASSLGQFPHQPQHF; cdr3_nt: TGTGCCAGCAGTTTAGGACAATTCCCTCATCAGCCCCAGCATTTT
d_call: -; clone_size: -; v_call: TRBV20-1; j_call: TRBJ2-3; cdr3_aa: CSARERPSTDTQYF; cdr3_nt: TGCAGTGCTAGGGAACGGCCTAGCACAGATACGCAGTATTTT
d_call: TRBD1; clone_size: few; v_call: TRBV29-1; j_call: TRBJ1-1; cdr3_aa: CSVETTGATEAFF; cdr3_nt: TGCAGCGTTGAGACGACAGGGGCCACTGAAGCTTTCTTT
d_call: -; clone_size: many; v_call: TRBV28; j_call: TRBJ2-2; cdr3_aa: CASSLSTGELFF; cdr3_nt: TGTGCCAGCAGTTTGTCCACCGGGGAGCTGTTTTTT